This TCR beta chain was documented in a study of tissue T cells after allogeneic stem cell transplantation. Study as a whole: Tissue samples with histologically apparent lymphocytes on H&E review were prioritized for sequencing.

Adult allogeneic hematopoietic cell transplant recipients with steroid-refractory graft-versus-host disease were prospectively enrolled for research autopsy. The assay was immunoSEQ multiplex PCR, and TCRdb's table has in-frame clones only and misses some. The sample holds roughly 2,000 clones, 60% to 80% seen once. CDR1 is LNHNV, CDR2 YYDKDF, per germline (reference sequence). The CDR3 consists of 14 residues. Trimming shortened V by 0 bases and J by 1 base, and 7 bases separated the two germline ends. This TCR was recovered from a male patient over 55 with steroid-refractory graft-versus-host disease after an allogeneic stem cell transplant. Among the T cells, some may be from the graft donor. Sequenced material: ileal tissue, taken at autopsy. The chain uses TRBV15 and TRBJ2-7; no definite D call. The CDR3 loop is CATSRDRYSYEQYF. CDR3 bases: TGTGCCACCAGCAGAGATCGATATTCCTACGAGCAGTACTTC.